A single sample gave rise to the 7 T cell receptor beta chains below, sequenced in a study of early T cells in non-severe SARS-CoV-2 infection. A single record per CDR3 protein comes from TCRdb applying MiXCR to the 5' RACE reads. The sample contains roughly 35,000 distinct CDR3 sequences, 5% to 6.5% of which appear only once. Sequencing was carried out using whole blood. These receptors originate from an adult who was a healthcare worker with PCR-confirmed SARS-CoV-2 infection or an uninfected control (not recorded which).

This clonotype was detected a few times. J is TRBJ1-2 and V is TRBV2, with D possibly TRBD1 on 6 matching bases. V was trimmed by 8 bases and J by 3 bases, leaving 13 bases between them. Germline values: CDR1 SNHLY, CDR2 FYNNEI. This CDR3 spans 13 amino acids. The CDR3, as DNA: TGTGCCAGCGAGCAGGCAGGGGACTATGGCTACACCTTC. Translated, it gives CASEQAGDYGYTF.

This chain connects TRBV3-1 to TRBJ2-1; D remains ambiguous. Trimming removed 3 bases from V and 6 bases from J, with 3 bases in between. Germline V gene sequence: CDR1 LGHDT, CDR2 YNNKEL (reference sequence). This CDR3 has 11 amino acids. CDR3 in amino acids: CASSQFNEQFF. DNA for the CDR3: TGTGCCAGCAGCCAGTTCAATGAGCAGTTCTTC.

This clonotype was seen a few times. The CDR3 spells CASSGSPRSEEKLFF. The CDR3 nucleotides are TGTGCCAGCAGCGGGAGCCCTAGGTCAGAGGAAAAACTGTTTTTT. The J gene is TRBJ1-4, the V gene TRBV5-5; D is undetermined. V gave up 4 bases and J gave up 8 bases, with 18 bases separating them. Germline V gene lookup returns CDR1 SGHKS and CDR2 YYEKEE (reference sequence). CDR3 length: 15 amino acids.

Many counts were recorded for this clonotype. The rearrangement links TRBV4-2 to TRBJ2-1; 8 nucleotides agree with TRBD2. Trimming at V came to 1 base and at J to 7 bases, leaving 12 bases not matched to a gene. The CDR3 consists of 17 residues. Germline V gives CDR1 LGHNA, CDR2 YNFKEQ. CDR3 DNA: TGTGCCAGCAGCCAAGCAATTATCACTAGCGGAGGTAATGAGCAGTTCTTC. It translates to CASSQAIITSGGNEQFF.

This clonotype has at least ten counts. The J gene is TRBJ2-5, the V gene TRBV24-1; either TRBD1 or TRBD2 may fit D (5 bases each). V lost 9 bases, J lost 4 bases, and 14 bases lay in between. This CDR3 is built from 13 residues. Germline CDR1 reads KGHDR; CDR2 reads SFDVKD. The CDR3 region is CATGRAGGETQYF. Written as DNA, the CDR3 is TGTGCCACCGGGCGGGCTGGGGGAGAGACCCAGTACTTC.

This clonotype was seen at least ten times. J is TRBJ2-5 and V is TRBV6-2 or TRBV6-3, with D perhaps matching TRBD1 (6 bases). In germline, CDR1 is MNHEY, CDR2 SVGEGT. The CDR3 runs to 13 residues. V lost 5 bases and J 5 bases, leaving 12 bases between the germline ends. In DNA, the CDR3 is TGTGCCAGCAGTACAGGGAGCTCGGAGACCCAGTACTTC. Protein sequence: CASSTGSSETQYF.

This clonotype was seen many times. This chain links TRBV4-1 with TRBJ2-1; 12 positions agree with TRBD2. The CDR3 spans 17 residues. Germline CDR1 and CDR2: MGHRA and YSYEKL. V was clipped by 1 base and J by 5 bases; unmatched bases: 6. The CDR3 DNA follows: TGCGCCAGCAGCCAAGCGACTAGCGGGAGTGTTCACAATGAGCAGTTCTTC. It yields the protein CASSQATSGSVHNEQFF.